What follows describes a single TCR beta chain. Its target is not known. These data belong to a study of cytomegalovirus exposure and HLA in healthy donors. The primer mix had 60 Vbeta and 13 Jbeta primers. Sequencing was performed with immunoSEQ multiplex PCR; in TCRdb, only in-frame clones are kept and a portion is missing. The top ten hold about 5% of the sample, which has about 120,000 clones, 70% to 85% seen once. The CDR3 runs 14 residues. The germline V gene has CDR1 SGHTA and CDR2 FQGNSA. The V gene end was trimmed by 7 bases and the J gene end by 5 bases; junction bases not matched to a gene: 4. Findings and caveats of the study: Despite most TCR sequences being rare, some public TCRs occurred in many donors. A later analysis showed HLA-associated TCR beta chains outstripping equally common others in clonal expansion. Some TCR beta chains (roughly 160 of them) were listed as cytomegalovirus-associated. Prediction of most subjects' HLA-A and HLA-B alleles by TCR beta sequences was reportedly accurate.

Source material: PBMCs. The receptor was derived from a man aged 50-60 years in good health and CMV-seropositive. The V and J genes are TRBV7-2 and TRBJ2-2, with 10 bases that match TRBD2. For the CDR3, the DNA is TGTGCCAGCAAAAGCGGGAGGGGTACCGGGGAGCTGTTTTTT. Its protein product is CASKSGRGTGELFF.